This T cell receptor (beta chain) was captured by sequencing in a study of T cell repertoires in cytomegalovirus infection (dated by TCRdb to between 2019 and 2020). General notes on the study: Peptide stimulations targeted recently identified HLA-C-restricted CMV epitopes, whose presentation resists viral immunomodulation, together with well-studied HLA-B-restricted epitopes. Donor HLA type was relevant to the analysis, because carriage of CMV infection together with the matching HLA type was indicated by public TCR beta signatures.

In this sample, this clonotype turned up a few times. It has no known antigen specificity. Per-base quality was not reported, and no clone a single base away is much larger than it. This sample's treatment or condition label indicates: in vitro stimulation with specific CMV peptide epitopes to enrich CMV-specific T cells. Sequences SNHLY (CDR1) and FYNNEI (CDR2) are obtained from the germline V gene. From the cysteine up to the phenylalanine, the CDR3 has a length of 14 residues. The sequence is cut down to CDR3 DNA, 42 bases in frame from base 1. V is reduced by 4 bases and J by 4 bases, leaving a spacing of 13 bases between them. On the study overall, not on this receptor specifically: In both this cohort and an independent cohort of 352 donors, the cumulative frequency of public TCR beta family members distinguished carriers of CMV infection plus the relevant HLA type. The ex vivo response was dominated by HLA-C-restricted CMV-specific TCR beta clonotypes, which also provided the single most frequent clonotype in two of eight donors.

Instrument on record: Illumina HiSeq 1500. In TCRdb, the public reads were trimmed at Q25 with fastp and aligned with MiXCR, with productive beta chains retained. Merged by CDR3 protein, the rows form single entries marked with the most common genes and DNA. A total of hundreds of thousands of distinct CDR3 sequences appear in this sample, around 32% of them only once. In total, the top ten clones hold over 12% of the sample. Sequencing was performed on cultured CD8+ T cells from PBMCs, taken from culture after CMV antigen stimulation. The rearrangement joined TRBV2 to TRBJ1-1, with no confidently assigned D gene. The origin of this receptor is a human donor in good health (CMV status not recorded). Some clones in this sample may be carry-over from other donors' samples. The DNA sequence is as follows: TGTGCCAGCAGTGGCGACTTCCGCGGCACTGAAGCTTTCTTT. This codes for CASSGDFRGTEAFF.